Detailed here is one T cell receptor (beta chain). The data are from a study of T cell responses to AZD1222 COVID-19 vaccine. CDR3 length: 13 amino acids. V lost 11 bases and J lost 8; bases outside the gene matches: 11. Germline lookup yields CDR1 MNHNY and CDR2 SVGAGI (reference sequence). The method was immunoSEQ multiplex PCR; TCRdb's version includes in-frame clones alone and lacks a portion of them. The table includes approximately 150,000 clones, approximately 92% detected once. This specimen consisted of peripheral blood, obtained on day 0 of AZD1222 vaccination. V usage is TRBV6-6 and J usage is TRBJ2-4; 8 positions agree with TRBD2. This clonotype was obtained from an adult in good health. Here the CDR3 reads CAVSPGGFDIQYF. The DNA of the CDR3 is TGTGCCGTCAGTCCGGGGGGGTTTGACATTCAGTACTTC.